The present T cell receptor (beta chain) was sequenced within a study of cytomegalovirus exposure and HLA in healthy donors. Overall study: A previous analysis identified around 120 million unique TCR beta sequences derived from roughly 180 million T cells.

Losses at the gene ends were 5 bases for V and 7 bases for J; bases not matched to a gene: 7. The CDR3 runs 13 residues. CDR1 and CDR2 from the germline V gene are MNHEY and SMNVEV (reference sequence). Study outcomes and limitations: The analysis excluded some indistinguishable V segments, including TRBV6-2 and TRBV6-3. High specificity and sensitivity for cytomegalovirus status were reported for the classifier.

On this clone itself: Its antigen is unidentified.

PCR was performed using 60 Vbeta and 13 Jbeta primers. Authors' methods: Unique TCR beta chains numbered around 80 million in a later analysis, with around 12 million shared. Measured with immunoSEQ multiplex PCR; TCRdb has only the in-frame clones, and not every one. V and J calls and clone size come straight from that table; D and trimming were deduced from the DNA. The table records roughly 200,000 clones, roughly 80% of them present only once. The specimen sequenced was PBMCs. V is TRBV27 and J is TRBJ1-2, with TRBD1 matching 7 bases. The TCR comes from a woman under 40 in good health and CMV-seropositive. The CDR3 coding sequence is TGTGCCAGCAGTCCCGACAGGGATCGTGGCTACACCTTC. Protein sequence: CASSPDRDRGYTF.